These 11 T cell receptor beta chains were sequenced from one sample in a study of cytomegalovirus exposure and HLA in healthy donors. PCR employed 60 Vbeta and 13 Jbeta primers. The method was immunoSEQ multiplex PCR; TCRdb's version includes in-frame clones alone and lacks a portion of them. The sample holds 200,000 to 250,000 clones; 70% to 80% are singletons and the top ten take 2.5% to 3%. Sequenced input: PBMCs. The source of these receptors is a woman aged 55-69 years in good health and CMV-seropositive.

V gene TRBV28 combines with J gene TRBJ2-3; possibly TRBD2 for D (6 bases). The CDR3 is 13 amino acids. Germline CDR1 and CDR2: MDHEN and SYDVKM. Trimming cost V 6 bases and J 0 bases, with 7 bases left between them. Here the CDR3 DNA reads TGTGCCAGCAGACTAGCTAGCACAGATACGCAGTATTTT. Translation: CASRLASTDTQYF.

This clone came up a few times. The chain couples TRBV7-3 to TRBJ2-1; perhaps TRBD1 as D (6 bases). This CDR3 comprises 12 residues. Trimming took 5 bases from V and 7 from J, leaving 9 bases between them. CDR1 SGHTA and CDR2 FQGTGA come from the germline V gene. CDR3 residues: CASSRQGNEQFF. DNA of the CDR3: TGTGCCAGCAGCCGTCAGGGGAATGAGCAGTTCTTC.

The gene calls are TRBV7-2 and TRBJ1-4; D call uncertain. This CDR3 contains 14 residues. Trimming shortened V by 4 bases and J by 4 bases, and 10 bases separated the two germline ends. The germline CDR1 and CDR2 sequences are SGHTA and FQGNSA. The DNA of the CDR3 is TGTGCCAGCAGCTCGGGAGCAGTTAATGAAAAACTGTTTTTT. The encoded protein is CASSSGAVNEKLFF.

This clone occurred once. Written as DNA, the CDR3 is TGTGCCAGTAGTATAAGGAGGGGTAGCACAGATACGCAGTATTTT. It yields the protein CASSIRRGSTDTQYF. This chain uses TRBV19 with TRBJ2-3, with a possible D match to TRBD2 (6 bases). Between the trimmed V and J ends, which lost 2 bases and 0 bases, there was a span of 9 bases. Looked up from germline, CDR1 is LNHDA and CDR2 is SQIVND (reference sequence). The CDR3 length is 15 residues.

The chain recombines TRBV15 with TRBJ1-3; the D gene is possibly TRBD1 (6 bases). Per germline, CDR1 LNHNV and CDR2 YYDKDF (reference sequence). The CDR3 spans 14 residues. Trimming left V 6 bases short and J 0 bases short, with 9 bases between. CDR3 residues: CATSDRSSGNTIYF. CDR3 nucleotides: TGTGCCACCAGTGACAGGAGCTCTGGAAACACCATATATTTT.

The gene calls are TRBV6-6 and TRBJ1-2, with D possibly TRBD1 on 6 matching bases. CDR3 length: 13 amino acids. The ends were cut back, 2 bases at V and 3 bases at J, with 7 bases in the middle. CDR1 and CDR2 (germline): MNHNY, SVGAGI (reference sequence). The CDR3 nucleotides are TGTGCCAGCAGTTACGCAGGGGACTATGGCTACACCTTC. Its protein product is CASSYAGDYGYTF.

The V gene is TRBV21-1, the J gene TRBJ2-2; the D call TRBD2 from the table was never checked on the DNA. TRBV21-1 represents a pseudogene. The CDR3 totals 18 residues. Written as DNA, the CDR3 is TGTGCCAGCAGCGGGCTAGCGGGCAGGCGGAAGGACACCGGGGAGCTGTTTTTT. As protein: CASSGLAGRRKDTGELFF.

The chain combines TRBV5-1 with TRBJ2-7; a weak D match, TRBD1 (5 bases). The CDR3 contains 13 residues. V was shortened by 5 bases and J by 7 bases, with 16 bases between the two germline ends. Germline CDR1 reads SGHRS; CDR2 reads YFSETQ. In DNA form, the CDR3 reads TGCGCCAGCAGAACAGGCCCGGTGGGAGAGCAGTACTTC. Protein product: CASRTGPVGEQYF.

This rearrangement joins TRBV7-9 to TRBJ2-3; 9 bases line up with TRBD2. In germline, CDR1 is SEHNR, CDR2 FQNEAQ (reference sequence). The CDR3 sequence is 17 residues long. V shed 4 bases, J shed 4 bases, and the junction held 12 bases outside the gene matches. CDR3 protein: CASSSPSGGGGADTQYF. Here the CDR3 DNA reads TGTGCCAGCAGCTCCCCCAGCGGCGGGGGGGGCGCAGATACGCAGTATTTT.

For the CDR3, the DNA is TGTGCCAGCACCCCCGGACTGGCAAGTATGGATACGCAGTATTTT. Amino acids: CASTPGLASMDTQYF. The V and J genes are TRBV27 and TRBJ2-3; D might be TRBD2 (5 bases). The germline CDR1 and CDR2 sequences are MNHEY and SMNVEV (reference sequence). Trimming pared 7 bases from V and 6 bases from J, leaving 20 bases between. CDR3 length: 15 amino acids.

V and J are TRBV28 and TRBJ2-2; TRBD1 matches at 10 bases. V lost 6 bases to trimming and J lost 6 bases; unmatched junction nucleotides: 7. This CDR3 comprises 15 residues. CDR1 MDHEN and CDR2 SYDVKM come from the germline V gene. The CDR3 DNA reads TGTGCCAGCAGGACAGGGGGCTTATCTTCCGGGGAGCTGTTTTTT. Amino acid sequence: CASRTGGLSSGELFF.